This TCR beta chain was identified in a study of blood T cell repertoires in COVID-19. Study in general: Whether acute or convalescent, the COVID-19 samples came from the United States, Italy and Spain.

Method: immunoSEQ multiplex PCR; TCRdb's copy keeps in-frame clones and lacks some. Found here are more than 150,000 clones, around nine tenths of them singletons; the top ten hold less than 3.5%. In the case of this clone: At one boundary the junction diverges from the germline segment, which might be a read error.

Germline lookup yields CDR1 SSHAT and CDR2 FNYEAQ (reference sequence). The CDR3 is 16 residues long. This chain uses TRBV7-7 with TRBJ2-2; 7 bases are a match to TRBD2. The origin of this receptor is a man aged 40-55 years with active or convalescent COVID-19. The sample comprised peripheral blood. CDR3 region: CASSLEAGRNTGELFF. DNA for the CDR3: TGTGCTAGCAGCTTAGAAGCGGGGAGGAACACCGGGGAGCTGTTTTTT.